This is a list of T cell receptor beta chains from one sample in a study of blood T cell repertoires in COVID-19. Repertoires were generated with immunoSEQ multiplex PCR, while TCRdb's copy carries only in-frame clones and drops some. The sample holds about 81,000 clones, approximately 89% seen once. The specimen was peripheral blood. All receptors come from a man aged 65 to 85 with active or convalescent COVID-19. Each CDR3 is given with its conserved first and last residue. Fields, in order: V gene, D gene, J gene, clone size, CDR3 DNA, CDR3 protein. A D gene is named only where the DNA matches it firmly. The listing skips clone size in some rows; elsewhere it reads once, few, many or a size class.

TRBV18	.	TRBJ2-3	.	TGTGCCAGCTCACCAACACTAGTTGGGAAGAATACGCAGTATTTT	CASSPTLVGKNTQYF
TRBV19	TRBD2	TRBJ2-1	.	TGTGCCAGTAGTAATTGGGCCAGATTGGGAGGGAATGAGCAGTTCTTC	CASSNWARLGGNEQFF
TRBV9	.	TRBJ2-1	.	TGTGCCAGCAGCGTGCTCTCGGGGTACTCCAATGAGCAGTTCTTC	CASSVLSGYSNEQFF
TRBV15	.	TRBJ2-3	.	TGTGCCACCAGCAGAGAGGACAACCCAAATGCGTTTGATACGCAGTATTTT	CATSREDNPNAFDTQYF
TRBV18	TRBD1	TRBJ2-5	.	TGTGCCAGCTCACCCCTGACAGGGCCCCAAGAGACCCAGTACTTC	CASSPLTGPQETQYF
TRBV2	TRBD1	TRBJ2-7	few	TGTGCCGGCAGACAGGGGGCTTTTCGGGGCGACGAGCAGTACTTC	CAGRQGAFRGDEQYF
TRBV12-3/TRBV12-4	.	TRBJ1-1	.	TGTGCCAGCAGAGCCAACAGTGAAGCTTTCTTT	CASRANSEAFF
TRBV5-8	TRBD1	TRBJ1-2	.	TGTGCCAGCAGCCTGGACCGGACAGGGTACTATGGCTACACCTTC	CASSLDRTGYYGYTF
TRBV18	TRBD1	TRBJ1-4	.	TGTGCCAGCTCACCGCTGACAGGGTCAACTAATGAAAAACTGTTTTTT	CASSPLTGSTNEKLFF
TRBV7-2	TRBD1	TRBJ1-3	.	TGTGCCAGCAGCTTACCGGGACAGGGCCAGGGAAACACCATATATTTT	CASSLPGQGQGNTIYF
TRBV10-3	TRBD1	TRBJ1-5	.	TGTGCCTCCACAGGGACAGGGTTCAATCAGCCCCAGCATTTT	CASTGTGFNQPQHF
TRBV6-5	TRBD2	TRBJ2-7	.	TGTGCCAGCCTGAGGGTCCTAGCGGGGAACTACGAGCAGTACTTC	CASLRVLAGNYEQYF
TRBV19	TRBD1	TRBJ1-1	.	TGTGCCAGTAGTATCACAGGGGACGACACTGAAGCTTTCTTT	CASSITGDDTEAFF
TRBV5-4	TRBD1	TRBJ2-7	.	TGTGCCAGCAGCTTGGACCCCCAGGGGGCTCCCGGGCAGTACTTC	CASSLDPQGAPGQYF
TRBV5-5	TRBD1	TRBJ2-1	.	TGTGCCAGCAGCCCCGGGACAGGCTCCTACAATGAGCAGTTCTTC	CASSPGTGSYNEQFF
TRBV11-2	TRBD1	TRBJ2-1	once	TGTGCCAGCAGCTCTGTGGGACAGGGAGGAGAGCAGTTCTTC	CASSSVGQGGEQFF
TRBV3-1/TRBV3-2	.	TRBJ2-1	.	TGTGCCAGCAGCCAAACCGCAGGGCGGGGAGGTGAGCAGTTCTTC	CASSQTAGRGGEQFF
TRBV24-1	TRBD1	TRBJ2-7	.	TGTGCCACCAGTGATTCGGGGACAGGGGGGTACGAGCAGTACTTC	CATSDSGTGGYEQYF
TRBV18	TRBD1	TRBJ1-5	.	TGTGCCAGCTCACCAGGAGTGGGACAGGGAAGGGATCAGCCCCAGCATTTT	CASSPGVGQGRDQPQHF
TRBV5-1	.	TRBJ2-2	.	TGCGCCAGCAGCTTGGCGGCGGGATCGTGGGACACCGGGGAGCTGTTTTTT	CASSLAAGSWDTGELFF
TRBV6-2/TRBV6-3	.	TRBJ1-5	few	TGTGCCAGCAGTTATTCAGGCTATCAGCCCCAGCATTTT	CASSYSGYQPQHF
TRBV7-2	.	TRBJ1-2	.	TGTGCCAGCAGCCTACTCGGGAACTATGGCTACACCTTC	CASSLLGNYGYTF
TRBV7-8	.	TRBJ2-1	.	TGTGCCAGCAGCTTAGCGGCCCCGTGGAATGAGCAGTTCTTC	CASSLAAPWNEQFF
TRBV25-1	TRBD2	TRBJ2-2	once	TGTGCCAGCAGTGAACGGGGGGTGGGGCCCGGGGAGCTGTTTTTT	CASSERGVGPGELFF
TRBV7-8	.	TRBJ1-1	.	TGTGCCAGCAGCTTAAGGGAGGGTATGAACACTGAAGCTTTCTTT	CASSLREGMNTEAFF
TRBV13	TRBD1	TRBJ1-4	once	TGTGCCAGCAGCTTCAAGACAGGGGTCGGTAAGGAAAAACTGTTTTTT	CASSFKTGVGKEKLFF
TRBV5-5	.	TRBJ1-3	.	TGTGCCAGCAGCTTGGAACTGGGCTACTCTGGAAACACCATATATTTT	CASSLELGYSGNTIYF
TRBV24-1	TRBD1	TRBJ2-5	once	TGTGCCACCAGTGACCCAGGGACAGGGGAAGAGACCCAGTACTTC	CATSDPGTGEETQYF
TRBV12-3/TRBV12-4	.	TRBJ2-3	.	TGTGCCAGCAGCTTGGGGCCCTCCCATTGTTTT	CASSLGPSHCF
TRBV2	TRBD1	TRBJ2-5	.	TGTGCCAGTAGACAGGGCCCAGGGGAGACCCAGTACTTC	CASRQGPGETQYF
TRBV4-2	.	TRBJ1-2	.	TGTGCCAGCAGCCAAGATCGTAGGGGGATGGGGGATGGCTACACCTTC	CASSQDRRGMGDGYTF
TRBV7-2	.	TRBJ2-3	.	TGTGCCAGCAGCTTAGTGTCTAGGGGAACAGATACGCAGTATTTT	CASSLVSRGTDTQYF
TRBV29-1	TRBD2	TRBJ2-1	.	TGCAGCGTTGAAGGGCTAGCGGGGACGACTAGGAATGAGCAGTTCTTC	CSVEGLAGTTRNEQFF
TRBV6-5	TRBD1	TRBJ2-7	.	TGTGCCAGCAGCAGGGGACAGGTCAACGAGCAGTACTTC	CASSRGQVNEQYF
TRBV5-4	.	TRBJ1-2	.	TGTGCCAGCAGCTTCGGTACAGGCCTGTATGGCTACACCTTC	CASSFGTGLYGYTF
TRBV30	TRBD1	TRBJ2-1	.	TGTGCCTGGAGTGTACGGGCAGGGGGCGAAAGAAAGCAGTTCTTC	CAWSVRAGGERKQFF
TRBV6-2/TRBV6-3	.	TRBJ2-5	.	TGTGCCAGCAGTTCCGGGGTGGCCTCAGAGACCCAGTACTTC	CASSSGVASETQYF
TRBV9	.	TRBJ1-6	.	TGTGCCAGCAGCGTTTATGGGCACGATAATTCACCCCTCCACTTT	CASSVYGHDNSPLHF
TRBV2	.	TRBJ2-2	.	TGTGCCAGCAGTGAGTGGGGCCCGGCTAGGGAGCTGTTTTTT	CASSEWGPARELFF
TRBV10-3	.	TRBJ1-2	.	TGTGCCATCAGTGAGTACGAGGGGGAAGGTAACACCTTC	CAISEYEGEGNTF
TRBV2	.	TRBJ1-2	.	TGTGCCAGCACCGGGGACATACCCTATGGCTACACCTTC	CASTGDIPYGYTF
TRBV5-1	.	TRBJ1-2	.	TGCGCCAGCAGCTCGGTGGAGGGTGATGGCTACACCTTC	CASSSVEGDGYTF
TRBV4-1	.	TRBJ1-1	.	TGCGCCAGCAGCCAAGAAACAGCCAACACTGAAGCTTTCTTT	CASSQETANTEAFF
TRBV10-2	.	TRBJ2-7	.	TGCGCCAGCAGTGAGTCGGGTTACCCTCGACAGGACGAGCAGTACTTC	CASSESGYPRQDEQYF
TRBV7-2	.	TRBJ2-5	few	TGTGCCAGCAGACCCGGGAGAGGCCCAGAGACCCAGTACTTC	CASRPGRGPETQYF
TRBV5-8	.	TRBJ2-3	.	TGTGCCAGCAGCTTGGCGGGGGACAGAACCTTTGGCACAGATACGCAGTATTTT	CASSLAGDRTFGTDTQYF
TRBV27	.	TRBJ2-1	.	TGTGCCAGCAGTTTAGACTTAAGCTCCTACAATGAGCAGTTCTTC	CASSLDLSSYNEQFF
TRBV2	TRBD1	TRBJ1-4	.	TGTGCCAGCCGGGAACAGGGGGCCGGGGAAAAACTGTTTTTT	CASREQGAGEKLFF
TRBV28	TRBD1	TRBJ2-3	.	TGTGCCAGCAGCTCTCCGGGACAGAAGTCAGATACGCAGTATTTT	CASSSPGQKSDTQYF
TRBV6-1	.	TRBJ1-5	.	TGTGCCAGCAGTGACAGTGTCAATCAGCCCCAGCATTTT	CASSDSVNQPQHF
TRBV4-2	TRBD1	TRBJ1-2	once	TGTGCCAGCAGCCGAAACAGGGGAAACTATGGCTACACCTTC	CASSRNRGNYGYTF
TRBV6-4	TRBD1	TRBJ1-1	few	TGTGCCTCCAGACAGGGGGCTGAAGCTTTCTTT	CASRQGAEAFF
TRBV5-1	TRBD2	TRBJ2-3	.	TGCGCCAGCAGTCGGCCTCAGGGAGGGGGCACAGATACGCAGTATTTT	CASSRPQGGGTDTQYF
TRBV3-1/TRBV3-2	TRBD1	TRBJ1-1	.	TGTGCCAGCAGCCCTTGGACAGGGGGATACACTGAAGCTTTCTTT	CASSPWTGGYTEAFF
TRBV19	TRBD2	TRBJ2-5	.	TGTGCCAGTAGTAGCGGGGGAGAAGAGACCCAGTACTTC	CASSSGGEETQYF